This T cell receptor beta chain is from a study of blood T cell repertoires in COVID-19. Study information: Sites in the United States, Italy and Spain provided acute and convalescent COVID-19 samples. The analysed material was cDNA or gDNA that came from T cells, B-cell-depleted T cells, or PBMCs.

The CDR3 is 15 amino acids. Germline lookup yields CDR1 SGDLS and CDR2 YYNGEE. The V segment lost 0 bases and the J segment 4 bases; nucleotides outside the gene matches: 4. Patients of the Seattle cohort, enrolled during active infection, were followed longitudinally. Original methodology: Estimated nucleated cell counts came from reference gene primer amplification. Here immunoSEQ multiplex PCR was the method, and the copy in TCRdb shows in-frame clones only, minus some. Clone size and the V and J calls come from that table; the DNA yielded D and trimming. The data show about 250,000 clones, about 84% seen once.

The genes are TRBV9 and TRBJ2-5; the match to TRBD2 covers 9 bases. Sequenced sample: peripheral blood. This TCR was sampled from a woman of 80 years or more with COVID-19, enrolled during active disease. The CDR3 bases are TGTGCCAGCAGCGTAGCAGGTAGCGGGGGAGAGACCCAGTACTTC. It encodes CASSVAGSGGETQYF.